This TCR beta chain was sequenced for a study of blood T cell repertoires in COVID-19. The germline CDR1 and CDR2 sequences are MGHRA and YSYEKL. CDR3 length: 20 amino acids. V lost 3 bases to trimming and J lost 0 bases; unmatched junction nucleotides: 13. The data were produced by immunoSEQ multiplex PCR, yet TCRdb's version contains in-frame clones alone and is incomplete. The table includes about 250,000 clones, approximately 85% detected once. Material for sequencing was peripheral blood. This receptor was identified in a man aged 45 to 65 with acute or convalescent COVID-19. The chain recombines TRBV4-1 with TRBJ1-6, with 8 bases matching TRBD1. CDR3 sequence: CASSQDDRGGFSSYNSPLHF. In nucleotides, the CDR3 is TGCGCCAGCAGCCAGGATGACAGGGGCGGTTTTAGCTCCTATAATTCACCCCTCCACTTT.